The source of this TCR beta chain is a study of blood T cell repertoires in COVID-19. Study processing details: Using reference gene primer amplification, nucleated cell counts were estimated. Clones were read by immunoSEQ multiplex PCR, and TCRdb kept only the in-frame ones, dropping some. V, J and clone size reflect that table, while D and trimming were determined from the DNA. The sample shows roughly 120,000 clones, 90% of them seen only once. The CDR3 runs 15 residues. Looked up from germline, CDR1 is MDHEN and CDR2 is SYDVKM. Trimming cost V 8 bases and J 4 bases, with 17 bases left between them.

Sequenced input: peripheral blood. This clonotype was obtained from a man in his sixties with COVID-19, enrolled during active disease. The V gene is TRBV28, the J gene TRBJ1-4, with D unresolved. CDR3 bases: TGTGCCAGCTTCGGAGGAGTAGGCCTTAATGAAAAACTGTTTTTT. Translated, it gives CASFGGVGLNEKLFF. Full variable domain (rest looked up from reference TRBV28 and TRBJ1-4): DVKVTQSSRYLVKRTGEKVFLECVQDMDHENMFWYRQDPGLGLRLIYFSYDVKMKEKGDIPEGYSVSREKKERFSLILESASTNQTSMYLCASFGGVGLNEKLFFGSGTQLSVL.